These 21 T cell receptor beta chains originate from one sample sequenced in a study of T-cell memory formation after mild COVID-19. TCRdb recomputed calls from the 5' RACE reads with MiXCR, one row per CDR3 protein. The table includes roughly 550,000 distinct CDR3 sequences, around 20% detected once. The sequenced sample was PBMCs or a T cell subset sorted from them (not recorded which). These TCRs come from an adult woman who had mild COVID-19 (a few samples of this study predate the infection). Cell type and time point are not known.

This clonotype occurred a few times. CDR3 sequence (DNA): TGCGCCAGCAGCTTGGTCGGAGGGCAAAATGAAGCTTTCTTT. Translating it yields CASSLVGGQNEAFF. The rearrangement joins TRBV5-1 to TRBJ1-1; D ambiguous. V was cut by 0 bases and J by 7 bases, with 13 bases left in between. The V gene's germline CDR1 is SGHRS and CDR2 YFSETQ. The length of the CDR3 is 14 residues.

The rearrangement uses TRBV11-2 and TRBJ1-1; 7 bases match TRBD1. With V trimmed by 0 bases and J by 0 bases, 4 bases remained unmatched. From germline, CDR1 is SGHAT and CDR2 FQNNGV. The CDR3 length is 16 residues. CDR3: CASSLDLGTVNTEAFF. The CDR3 DNA sequence: TGTGCCAGCAGCTTAGATCTCGGGACAGTGAACACTGAAGCTTTCTTT.

The chain couples TRBV5-1 to TRBJ1-5; 10 nucleotides line up with TRBD1. V shed 4 bases, J shed 6 bases, and the junction held 7 bases outside the gene matches. The CDR3 runs 15 residues. CDR1 is SGHRS and CDR2 is YFSETQ in the germline V gene. The CDR3 protein is CASSGQGVGSQPQHF. In nucleotides, the CDR3 is TGCGCCAGCAGCGGACAGGGGGTAGGTAGTCAGCCCCAGCATTTT.

J is TRBJ1-3 and V is TRBV18; perhaps TRBD1 as D (6 bases). Germline values: CDR1 KGHSH, CDR2 LQKENI. The V gene lost 5 bases and the J gene lost 4 bases, with 9 bases spanning the gap. This CDR3 comprises 13 residues. DNA of the CDR3: TGTGCCAGCTCAAACGGACAGGGAAACACCATATATTTT. Its translation is CASSNGQGNTIYF.

There are a few counts of this clonotype. CDR3 region: CASSVAAGQETQYF. CDR3 DNA: TGTGCCAGCAGCGTAGCGGCAGGGCAAGAGACCCAGTACTTC. The chain carries TRBV9 and TRBJ2-5; TRBD1 might be the D (5 bases). The CDR3 extends over 14 amino acids. In germline, CDR1 is SGDLS, CDR2 YYNGEE. Trimming removed 0 bases at V and 2 bases at J, with 8 bases between.

This clonotype showed up many times. The genes are TRBV12-3 or TRBV12-4 and TRBJ2-4; D call uncertain. Trimming pared 0 bases from V and 3 bases from J, leaving 6 bases between. The CDR3 is made up of 14 amino acids. CDR3 nucleotide sequence: TGTGCCAGCAGTTTAGCCAATGTCAAAAACATTCAGTACTTC. The encoded protein is CASSLANVKNIQYF.

This clonotype was observed a handful of times. In DNA form, the CDR3 reads TGTGCCAGCAGTTACAAGCGCGAGCAGTACTTC. Translated, it gives CASSYKREQYF. The genes are TRBV6-6 and TRBJ2-7; D is uncertain. The CDR3 covers 11 residues. Looked up from germline, CDR1 is MNHNY and CDR2 is SVGAGI (reference sequence). Trimming shortened V by 2 bases and J by 6 bases, and 5 bases separated the two germline ends.

The chain has TRBV20-1 and TRBJ1-1; 10 bases match TRBD1. The germline CDR1 and CDR2 sequences are DFQATT and SNEGSKA (reference sequence). This CDR3 is built from 17 residues. J gave up 0 bases and V 3 bases, and 10 bases lay outside the gene matches. CDR3 residues: CSARRPGQGPLNTEAFF. CDR3 DNA: TGCAGTGCTAGGCGGCCGGGACAGGGGCCCCTGAACACTGAAGCTTTCTTT.

The gene calls are TRBV24-1 and TRBJ2-3; 11 nucleotides align to TRBD2. V lost 5 bases and J lost 4; bases outside the gene matches: 4. Per the germline V gene, CDR1 is KGHDR and CDR2 is SFDVKD. CDR3 length equals 15 residues. The CDR3 loop is CATSGLAGQADTQYF. The CDR3 region has the DNA TGTGCCACCAGTGGACTAGCGGGGCAGGCAGATACGCAGTATTTT.

There are a few counts of this clonotype. This rearrangement joins TRBV15 to TRBJ1-5; D not resolved. CDR1 is LNHNV, CDR2 YYDKDF, per germline (reference sequence). There are 14 residues in the CDR3. The V end was cut by 0 bases, the J end by 5 bases, with 8 bases between. The CDR3 region is CATSRDGPYQPQHF. CDR3 in DNA: TGTGCCACCAGCAGAGATGGTCCTTATCAGCCCCAGCATTTT.

V is TRBV12-3 or TRBV12-4 and J is TRBJ2-7; D may be TRBD1 (6 bases). The V end lost 4 bases, the J end lost 2 bases, and 12 bases lay between the germline ends. CDR3 length: 14 residues. The CDR3 loop is CASSYGDITYEQYF. The CDR3 nucleotides read TGTGCCAGCAGTTACGGGGACATTACCTACGAGCAGTACTTC.

This clonotype was picked up a small number of times. The rearrangement joins TRBV2 to TRBJ1-1; D is undetermined. Germline-derived CDR1 and CDR2 are SNHLY and FYNNEI. Trimming pared 3 bases from V and 1 base from J, leaving 9 bases between. CDR3 length: 14 residues. The CDR3 region is CASSEGRGNTEAFF. The CDR3 nucleotides read TGTGCCAGCAGTGAGGGCCGAGGGAACACTGAAGCTTTCTTT.

This clonotype was detected a few times. The rearrangement joins TRBV9 to TRBJ2-1; TRBD2 agrees at 7 bases. CDR3 length equals 18 residues. The ends lost 3 bases at V and 0 bases at J; junction bases unmatched: 12. Germline V lookup: CDR1 SGDLS, CDR2 YYNGEE. The CDR3 coding sequence is TGTGCCAGCAGCGGGTACCCCCCGGGCGGGAGCTCCTACAATGAGCAGTTCTTC. Translated, it gives CASSGYPPGGSSYNEQFF.

This clonotype was seen a few times. This chain joins TRBV6-2 or TRBV6-3 and TRBJ2-1, with 11 bases lining up with TRBD2. The V and J ends lost 7 bases and 10 bases, in that order; junction bases with no gene match: 9. Per the germline V gene, CDR1 is MNHEY and CDR2 is SVGEGT. There are 14 residues in the CDR3. CDR3 in DNA: TGTGCCAGCAATCTAGCGGGAGGAGCTCGGGAGCAGTTCTTC. Its translation: CASNLAGGAREQFF.

The sample holds a few counts of this clonotype. The rearrangement uses TRBV19 and TRBJ2-3; no definite D call. CDR1 and CDR2 from the germline V gene are LNHDA and SQIVND (reference sequence). This CDR3 comprises 12 residues. The V end was cut by 2 bases, the J end by 4 bases, with 4 bases between. The CDR3 loop reads CASSISADTQYF. The CDR3 nucleotides read TGTGCCAGTAGTATATCCGCAGATACGCAGTATTTT.

The rearrangement links TRBV7-2 to TRBJ2-5, with TRBD1 matching over 11 bases. The V segment lost 3 bases and the J segment 5 bases; nucleotides outside the gene matches: 8. CDR3 size: 16 residues. Per the germline V gene, CDR1 is SGHTA and CDR2 is FQGNSA. CDR3: CASSLTGQGARETQYF. CDR3 nucleotides: TGTGCCAGCAGCTTGACCGGACAGGGGGCGAGGGAGACCCAGTACTTC. The variable domain in full, completed from reference TRBV7-2 and TRBJ2-5, reads GAGVSQSPSNKVTEKGKDVELRCDPISGHTALYWYRQSLGQGLEFLIYFQGNSAPDKSGLPSDRFSAERTGGSVSTLTIQRTQQEDSAVYLCASSLTGQGARETQYFGPGTRLLVL.

This clonotype has only a few counts. V gene TRBV30 combines with J gene TRBJ2-7; D unresolved. V was cut by 2 bases and J by 3 bases, with 14 bases left in between. Germline CDR1 is GTSNPN and CDR2 is SVGIG (reference sequence). The CDR3 totals 14 residues. CDR3 amino acids: CAWSLEAAYYEQYF. The DNA of the CDR3 is TGTGCCTGGAGTCTCGAAGCTGCCTACTACGAGCAGTACTTC.

The V call is TRBV14, the J call TRBJ2-1, with D unclear. The germline CDR1 and CDR2 sequences are SGHDN and FVKESK. V was clipped by 1 base and J by 11 bases, with 9 bases between them. CDR3 size: 12 residues. The CDR3 region is CASSQVVGKQFF. The CDR3 DNA reads as TGTGCCAGCAGCCAAGTCGTTGGAAAGCAGTTCTTC.

Turning to this clonotype: Its ends do not fully match the called genes, so a read error is possible. This chain uses TRBV29-1 with TRBJ1-3; TRBD1 is a possible D gene (6 bases). Germline CDR1 is SQVTM and CDR2 is ANQGSEA. This CDR3 has 13 residues. DNA for the CDR3: TGCAGCGTCGAAGACAGGCGCGGAAACACCATATATTTT. Residues: CSVEDRRGNTIYF.

Only a few counts were recorded for this clonotype. J is TRBJ2-7 and V is TRBV5-1; D is perhaps TRBD1 (6 bases). This CDR3 is built from 13 residues. Trimming pared 1 base from V and 7 bases from J, leaving 12 bases between. Germline lookup yields CDR1 SGHRS and CDR2 YFSETQ. This chain's CDR3 is CASSLFRGSEQYF. As DNA, the CDR3 is TGCGCCAGCAGCTTGTTCAGGGGAAGTGAGCAGTACTTC.

This clonotype was counted between two and nine times. V and J are TRBV19 and TRBJ2-1; tentatively, D is TRBD2 (5 bases). The CDR3 has 14 residues. CDR1 is LNHDA, CDR2 SQIVND, per germline (reference sequence). V lost 5 bases and J 5 bases, leaving 13 bases between the germline ends. The CDR3 DNA reads as TGTGCCAGTAGTCTCGAGGGTCGGAACAATGAGCAGTTCTTC. This encodes CASSLEGRNNEQFF.